Following are 25 T cell receptor beta chains from one sample sequenced in a study of blood T cells in healthy people across ages (dated by TCRdb to about 2015). The method was 5' RACE. The run used an Illumina HiSeq 2500. The second PCR ran for about 7 to 11 cycles and used a J-beta primer mix along with a sample-barcoded 5' primer. TCRdb's own reprocessing of the public reads used fastp at Q25 and MiXCR and kept productive beta chains. Rows are combined by CDR3 protein, so each entry shows the most common genes and DNA. Counted in this sample were hundreds of thousands of distinct CDR3 sequences; under 80% of them appeared once. The biggest ten clones account for around a quarter of the sample. Material: blood. These receptors were collected from a man aged 30-40 years in good health.

This clonotype was counted only a few times. The chain is built from TRBV7-6 and TRBJ2-3; TRBD1 is a possible D gene (5 bases). Germline CDR1 is SGHVS and CDR2 is FNYEAQ. The V gene lost 9 bases and the J gene lost 1 base, with 17 bases spanning the gap. The CDR3 loop spans 15 amino acids. CDR3: CASSPYTGGTDTQYF. The CDR3 coding sequence is TGTGCCAGTAGCCCGTACACAGGCGGCACAGATACGCAGTATTTT.

The V call is TRBV9, the J call TRBJ2-7; D tentatively fits TRBD1 or TRBD2 (5 bases each). V gave up 4 bases and J gave up 1 base, with 21 bases separating them. This CDR3 region has 17 residues. Per the germline V gene, CDR1 is SGDLS and CDR2 is YYNGEE. The DNA for the CDR3 is TGTGCCAGCAGCCCATGGGCCGGGGCGTACCCTTCCTACGAGCAGTACTTC. Its protein product is CASSPWAGAYPSYEQYF. Full variable domain (missing parts from reference TRBV9 and TRBJ2-7): DSGVTQTPKHLITATGQRVTLRCSPRSGDLSVYWYQQSLDQGLQFLIQYYNGEERAKGNILERFSAQQFPDLHSELNLSSLELGDSALYFCASSPWAGAYPSYEQYFGPGTRLTVT.

The V call is TRBV4-3, the J call TRBJ2-1; 11 positions agree with TRBD2. Germline CDR1 and CDR2: LGHNA and YSLEER. The V gene end was trimmed by 1 base and the J gene end by 0 bases; junction bases not matched to a gene: 8. The CDR3 runs 19 residues. The CDR3: CASSQVIAGGPSSYNEQFF. DNA for the CDR3: TGCGCCAGCAGCCAAGTAATAGCGGGGGGGCCCAGCTCCTACAATGAGCAGTTCTTC.

This chain joins TRBV5-1 and TRBJ2-4; D may be TRBD2 (7 bases). The V gene lost 0 bases and the J gene lost 6 bases, with 10 bases spanning the gap. There are 14 residues in the CDR3. Germline loops: CDR1 SGHRS, CDR2 YFSETQ. As DNA, the CDR3 is TGCGCCAGCAGCTTGGAGGGAGGGGGAAACATTCAGTACTTC. Amino acids: CASSLEGGGNIQYF.

This sequence joins TRBV29-1 and TRBJ1-2; a possible D gene is TRBD1 (5 bases). Trimming took 4 bases from V and 1 from J, leaving 10 bases between them. CDR1 is SQVTM, CDR2 ANQGSEA, per germline. The CDR3 loop spans 13 amino acids. CDR3 protein: CSVGLDNNYGYTF. The CDR3 DNA is TGCAGCGTTGGCCTGGACAATAACTATGGCTACACCTTC.

This chain joins TRBV9 and TRBJ2-1, with D uncertain. Germline lookup yields CDR1 SGDLS and CDR2 YYNGEE. This CDR3 comprises 17 residues. V lost 0 bases and J 3 bases, leaving 16 bases between the germline ends. The DNA for the CDR3 is TGTGCCAGCAGCGTAGTGGCCACCGGATATTACTACAATGAGCAGTTCTTC. Its translation: CASSVVATGYYYNEQFF.

This clonotype has just a few counts. This rearrangement joins TRBV7-9 to TRBJ1-4; 9 positions agree with TRBD1. V was clipped by 3 bases and J by 8 bases; unmatched bases: 10. Germline V gene lookup returns CDR1 SEHNR and CDR2 FQNEAQ (reference sequence). This CDR3 is built from 16 residues. CDR3 coding DNA: TGTGCCAGCAGCTTCGGACAGGGGCTGGGGAACGAAAAACTGTTTTTT. This translates into CASSFGQGLGNEKLFF. Variable domain in full (rest from reference TRBV7-9 and TRBJ1-4): DTGVSQNPRHKITKRGQNVTFRCDPISEHNRLYWYRQTLGQGPEFLTYFQNEAQLEKSRLLSDRFSAERPKGSFSTLEIQRTEQGDSAMYLCASSFGQGLGNEKLFFGSGTQLSVL.

The chain combines TRBV20-1 with TRBJ2-3, with 12 nucleotides matching TRBD2. V dropped 7 bases and J dropped 3; count of bases not matched to a gene: 2. The CDR3 totals 13 residues. CDR1 and CDR2 (germline): DFQATT, SNEGSKA (reference sequence). CDR3 in DNA: TGCAGTGGGACTAGCGGGGTAACAGATACGCAGTATTTT. This translates into CSGTSGVTDTQYF.

This clonotype has more than one count but fewer than ten. This sequence joins TRBV29-1 and TRBJ2-7; D is possibly TRBD2 (6 bases). V lost 0 bases to trimming and J lost 5 bases, with 14 bases between them. Germline V CDR1 and CDR2: SQVTM, ANQGSEA. The CDR3 loop spans 14 amino acids. The CDR3 here is CSVEDALGGHEQYF. The CDR3, as DNA: TGCAGCGTTGAAGATGCCCTCGGGGGACACGAGCAGTACTTC.

This clonotype appeared a single time. The chain combines TRBV6-2 or TRBV6-3 with TRBJ2-5; TRBD1 agrees at 11 bases. The J call may be incorrect, as the DNA end agrees better with TRBJ2-7. CDR1 and CDR2 (germline): MNHEY, SVGEGT. CDR3 length: 15 residues. CDR3 DNA sequence: TGTGCCAGCAGCCGCTCCGGGACAGGGGGCTACGAGCAGTACTTC. It specifies CASSRSGTGGYEQYF.

The chain has TRBV5-6 and TRBJ2-1; maybe TRBD1 (7 bases). V lost 0 bases, J lost 3 bases, and 13 bases lay in between. The CDR3 has 16 residues. Germline CDR1 and CDR2: SGHDT and YYEEEE. The CDR3 bases are TGTGCCAGCAGCTTGGAGCTTCAGGGGGGCTACAATGAGCAGTTCTTC. Translated: CASSLELQGGYNEQFF.

This sequence joins TRBV25-1 and TRBJ2-7; tentatively, D is TRBD1 (5 bases). The closer fit of TRBJ2-5 to the DNA end suggests the J call may be wrong. The CDR3 sequence is 15 residues long. Germline loops: CDR1 MGHDK, CDR2 SYGVNS. The CDR3 nucleotides read TGTGCCAGCAGCCAGAGTAGGGGATCCGGAGAGACCCAGTACTTC. Protein product: CASSQSRGSGETQYF.

The chain combines TRBV15 with TRBJ1-1, with 8 bases lining up with TRBD1. CDR1 and CDR2 (germline): LNHNV, YYDKDF (reference sequence). This CDR3 region has 14 residues. Trimming removed 2 bases from V and 7 bases from J; junction bases left unmatched: 6. The CDR3 reads CATSRPSDRVEAFF. In nucleotides, the CDR3 is TGTGCCACCAGCAGACCCTCGGACAGGGTTGAAGCTTTCTTT.

V is TRBV28 and J is TRBJ2-5; 7 positions match TRBD1. The DNA matches TRBJ2-7 better at its end, which makes the J call doubtful. Looked up from germline, CDR1 is MDHEN and CDR2 is SYDVKM. This CDR3 contains 15 residues. CDR3 sequence (DNA): TGTGCCAGCAGACCAAGGGGGCCGGAGACCTACGAGCAGTACTTC. Protein product: CASRPRGPETYEQYF.

The chain joins TRBV9 to TRBJ2-5; D possibly uses TRBD1 or TRBD2 (5 bases each). Germline-derived CDR1 and CDR2 are SGDLS and YYNGEE. V lost 0 bases, J lost 2 bases, and 11 bases lay in between. CDR3 length: 15 residues. In nucleotides, the CDR3 is TGTGCCAGCAGCGTAGGGGACCTCACTCAAGAGACCCAGTACTTC. Translation: CASSVGDLTQETQYF.

This clonotype was seen a single time. This rearrangement joins TRBV7-8 to TRBJ2-1, with TRBD1 matching over 10 bases. Germline loops: CDR1 SGHVS, CDR2 FQNEAQ. Trimming removed 5 bases from V and 4 bases from J; junction bases left unmatched: 8. This CDR3 has 16 amino acids. In DNA, the CDR3 is TGTGCCAGCAGCGCAATCCGGGACAGGGGATACAATGAGCAGTTCTTC. Protein: CASSAIRDRGYNEQFF.

The chain combines TRBV25-1 with TRBJ1-2; D gene uncertain. Germline CDR1 and CDR2: MGHDK and SYGVNS. Between the trimmed V and J ends, which lost 2 bases and 8 bases, there was a span of 9 bases. The CDR3 has 12 amino acids. CDR3 bases: TGTGCCAGCAGTGAAAGTAGGTCGGGCTACACCTTC. It specifies CASSESRSGYTF.

The chain employs TRBV4-3 and TRBJ2-1; 13 nucleotides agree with TRBD2. Germline V CDR1 and CDR2: LGHNA, YSLEER. V was pared by 4 bases and J by 7 bases, with 10 bases of the junction left unmatched. The CDR3 totals 17 residues. For the CDR3, the DNA is TGCGCCAGCAGCCTGGGAACCGGGACTAGCGGGAAAAATGAGCAGTTCTTC. Translation gives CASSLGTGTSGKNEQFF.

The chain joins TRBV9 to TRBJ2-3; the D is unclear. There are 13 residues in the CDR3. Germline values: CDR1 SGDLS, CDR2 YYNGEE. Trimming took off 0 bases at V and 6 bases at J, with 8 bases between the two ends. The CDR3 spells CASSVDFPDTQYF. CDR3 DNA: TGTGCCAGCAGCGTAGACTTCCCGGATACGCAGTATTTT.

This clonotype was seen a few times. The rearrangement uses TRBV20-1 and TRBJ2-1, with TRBD2 matching over 9 bases. Germline lookup yields CDR1 DFQATT and CDR2 SNEGSKA (reference sequence). V lost 6 bases, J lost 3 bases, and 9 bases stayed unmatched. The CDR3 is 15 residues long. CDR3 sequence (DNA): TGCAGTGCCGTTAGCGGGGGCCCGAACTACAATGAGCAGTTCTTC. Its protein product is CSAVSGGPNYNEQFF.

In its sample, this clonotype was seen a few times. The chain links TRBV20-1 to TRBJ2-1; 8 positions agree with TRBD1. From germline, CDR1 is DFQATT and CDR2 SNEGSKA (reference sequence). Trimming took 6 bases from V and 8 from J; bases not matched to a gene: 6. This CDR3 comprises 12 residues. The CDR3 DNA reads as TGCAGTGCCACAGCGACAGGGGATGAGCAGTTCTTC. This translates into CSATATGDEQFF.

V usage is TRBV7-2 and J usage is TRBJ2-5, with TRBD2 identical over 9 bases. Germline V gene lookup returns CDR1 SGHTA and CDR2 FQGNSA. The CDR3 has 18 amino acids. V was pared by 0 bases and J by 5 bases, with 13 bases of the junction left unmatched. CDR3 region: CASSLAPRPSGVGETQYF. CDR3 nucleotides: TGTGCCAGCAGCTTAGCCCCGAGACCTAGCGGGGTAGGGGAGACCCAGTACTTC.

This clonotype was counted once. A read error may account for a junction end that differs from germline. The rearrangement joins TRBV12-3 or TRBV12-4 to TRBJ2-2; TRBD2 agrees at 9 bases. The CDR3 totals 15 residues. CDR3 residues: CASSGGTSYTGELFF. CDR3 in DNA: TGTGCCAGCAGTGGAGGGACTAGCTATACCGGGGAGCTGTTCTTT.

The chain is built from TRBV7-9 and TRBJ2-1, with D perhaps TRBD1 or TRBD2 (7 bases each). Per germline, CDR1 SEHNR and CDR2 FQNEAQ (reference sequence). CDR3 length: 15 residues. Trimming pared 8 bases from V and 7 bases from J, leaving 21 bases between. This chain's CDR3 is CASQGGRVAGNEQFF. The CDR3 region has the DNA TGTGCCAGCCAAGGGGGCAGGGTAGCGGGTAATGAGCAGTTCTTC.

The rearrangement uses TRBV7-8 and TRBJ2-5; D remains unclear. Trimming took off 2 bases at V and 1 base at J, with 5 bases between the two ends. Germline V gene sequence: CDR1 SGHVS, CDR2 FQNEAQ. The CDR3 runs to 13 residues. The CDR3, as DNA: TGTGCCAGCAGCTTATACCGCCAAGAGACCCAGTACTTC. Encoded protein: CASSLYRQETQYF.